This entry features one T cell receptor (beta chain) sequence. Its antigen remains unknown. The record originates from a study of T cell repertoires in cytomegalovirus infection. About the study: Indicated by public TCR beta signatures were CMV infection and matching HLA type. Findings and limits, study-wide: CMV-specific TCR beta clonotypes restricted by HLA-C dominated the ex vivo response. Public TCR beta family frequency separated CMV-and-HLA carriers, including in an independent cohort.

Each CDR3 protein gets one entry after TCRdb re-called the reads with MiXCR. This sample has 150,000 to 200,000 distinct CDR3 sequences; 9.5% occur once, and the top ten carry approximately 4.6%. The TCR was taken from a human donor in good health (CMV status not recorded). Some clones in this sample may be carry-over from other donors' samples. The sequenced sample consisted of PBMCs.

CDR3 amino acids: CAISERDRVHNQPQHF. The DNA of the CDR3 is TGTGCCATCAGTGAGAGGGACAGAGTACACAATCAGCCCCAGCATTTT. J is TRBJ1-5 and V is TRBV10-3; 7 positions agree with TRBD1. V lost 2 bases, J lost 3 bases, and 7 bases stayed unmatched. This CDR3 spans 16 amino acids. In germline, CDR1 is ENHRY, CDR2 SYGVKD.